In this sample, the clone carrying this T cell receptor (beta chain) turned up many times. Its matching antigen is unknown. This sample is drawn from a study of HIV-infected children after antiretroviral therapy interruption. Across the whole study: Children had CD4+ above 500, viral load below 50 copies/ml, either treatment arm. Interruption group median age around 8.8 years; continuous group around 8 years. Samples from the continuous-treatment group were taken at weeks 0, 48 and 150.

RNA-based 3' RACE libraries used unique molecular identifiers. TCRdb ran MiXCR on the 3' RACE reads and lists one entry per CDR3 protein. The sample gives approximately 95,000 distinct CDR3 sequences, about 7.2% of which show up once; about 1.1% is in the top ten. Germline V gene data show CDR1 as SGHAT and CDR2 as FQNNGV. The V gene end was trimmed by 3 bases and the J gene end by 4 bases; junction bases not matched to a gene: 8. The CDR3 runs to 15 residues. As to treatment: PENTA 11 planned treatment interruption arm or continuous ART arm. Findings and limits, study-wide: The Gini coefficient of naive CD4+ repertoires rose, returning to baseline by 3 years.

Sequencing used CD45RA+ CD4+ T cells from PBMCs, pooled from several time points, obtained from a donor given antiretroviral therapy, either interrupted or continuous. As for subset: naive CD4+ CD45RA+ CD45RO- T cells. The receptor was derived from a pool of human donors with HIV. The V and J genes are TRBV11-2 and TRBJ2-7; TRBD2 matches 8 bases. This chain's CDR3 is CASSFLTSVRYEQYF. Written as DNA, the CDR3 is TGTGCCAGCAGCTTTCTGACTAGCGTACGGTACGAGCAGTACTTC.